Following are 32 T cell receptor beta chains from one sample sequenced in a study of T cell responses to AZD1222 COVID-19 vaccine. This table comes from immunoSEQ multiplex PCR, and its TCRdb copy is limited to in-frame clones, with some not included. The table lists some 140,000 clones, 85% to 95% of them singletons, with about 3% in the top ten. The sample here was peripheral blood, taken on day 0 of AZD1222 vaccination. These receptors were taken from an adult in good health.

V is TRBV9 and J is TRBJ2-5; no reliable D call. Germline V gives CDR1 SGDLS, CDR2 YYNGEE. Between the trimmed V and J ends, which lost 4 bases and 0 bases, there was a span of 1 base. The CDR3 is 11 residues long. This chain's CDR3 is CASSNQETQYF. Written as DNA, the CDR3 is TGTGCCAGCAGCAACCAAGAGACCCAGTACTTC. Complete variable domain (other parts from reference TRBV9 and TRBJ2-5): DSGVTQTPKHLITATGQRVTLRCSPRSGDLSVYWYQQSLDQGLQFLIQYYNGEERAKGNILERFSAQQFPDLHSELNLSSLELGDSALYFCASSNQETQYFGPGTRLLVL.

V is TRBV5-1 and J is TRBJ2-5; 14 bases are a match to TRBD2. CDR1 is SGHRS and CDR2 is YFSETQ in the germline V gene. V shed 4 bases and J 5 bases; nucleotides not matched to a gene: 13. The CDR3 extends over 18 amino acids. CDR3 sequence reads: CASSTFGGLAGVGETQYF. The DNA of the CDR3 is TGCGCCAGCAGCACCTTTGGGGGACTAGCGGGAGTGGGTGAGACCCAGTACTTC.

This chain links TRBV24-1 with TRBJ1-2; D might be TRBD1 (5 bases). The germline V and J ends were trimmed by 0 bases and 8 bases, with 9 bases remaining between them. Germline V gene lookup returns CDR1 KGHDR and CDR2 SFDVKD. CDR3 length: 13 residues. The CDR3 coding sequence is TGTGCCACCAGTGATTTGCTTGGGGGGGGCTACACCTTC. Its translation is CATSDLLGGGYTF.

V usage is TRBV6-1 and J usage is TRBJ1-6; TRBD1 agrees at 7 bases. The V and J ends lost 4 bases and 3 bases, in that order; junction bases with no gene match: 9. CDR1 is MNHNS and CDR2 is SASEGT in the germline V gene. This CDR3 spans 17 amino acids. CDR3 region: CASSGYPTGNYNSPLHF. The CDR3 DNA sequence: TGTGCCAGCAGTGGCTATCCGACAGGGAACTATAATTCACCCCTCCACTTT.

This chain joins TRBV12-1 and TRBJ1-5. TRBV12-1 is assigned pseudogene status. There are 16 residues in the CDR3. The CDR3 DNA follows: TGTGCCAGCAGCCACCCCCCGGGGGCCGGCAATCAGCCCCAGCATTTT. Translated, it gives CASSHPPGAGNQPQHF.

The V call is TRBV19, the J call TRBJ1-4; tentative D call: TRBD1 (6 bases). The length of the CDR3 is 14 residues. Trimming pared 7 bases from V and 7 bases from J, leaving 16 bases between. Germline V gene sequence: CDR1 LNHDA, CDR2 SQIVND (reference sequence). CDR3 sequence (DNA): TGTGCCAGTACTCCACAGGGAGGGGGTGAAAAACTGTTTTTT. Protein: CASTPQGGGEKLFF.

In its sample, this clone was seen a few times. The J gene is TRBJ1-6, the V gene TRBV28; D is undetermined. The V gene lost 6 bases and the J gene lost 9 bases, with 12 bases spanning the gap. This CDR3 spans 13 amino acids. Germline CDR1 reads MDHEN; CDR2 reads SYDVKM. CDR3 sequence (DNA): TGTGCCAGCAGGAGGGATCTTGGTTCACCCCTCCACTTT. This encodes CASRRDLGSPLHF.

The rearrangement uses TRBV6-6 and TRBJ1-3, with D possibly TRBD1 on 5 matching bases. V was pared by 3 bases and J by 2 bases, with 11 bases between. The CDR3 is made up of 15 amino acids. Germline values: CDR1 MNHNY, CDR2 SVGAGI (reference sequence). The CDR3 protein is CASSYVSGTGNTIYF. CDR3 coding DNA: TGTGCCAGCAGTTATGTTTCAGGGACTGGAAACACCATATATTTT.

The chain joins TRBV19 to TRBJ2-5, with 10 bases lining up with TRBD1. V lost 6 bases and J lost 4; bases outside the gene matches: 8. Germline V CDR1 and CDR2: LNHDA, SQIVND (reference sequence). CDR3 length: 15 residues. The CDR3 sequence: CASRPGTGDGETQYF. The CDR3 DNA follows: TGTGCCAGTAGACCCGGGACAGGGGATGGAGAGACCCAGTACTTC.

DNA for the CDR3: TGTGCCAGTAGTCACGGGGGGGCCGGCACAGATACGCAGTATTTT. Translated: CASSHGGAGTDTQYF. This chain links TRBV19 with TRBJ2-3, with TRBD2 identical over 8 bases. Trimming at V came to 5 bases and at J to 1 base, leaving 5 bases not matched to a gene. There are 15 residues in the CDR3. Germline V gives CDR1 LNHDA, CDR2 SQIVND (reference sequence).

The chain couples TRBV7-3 to TRBJ2-2, with D uncertain. Germline V gene sequence: CDR1 SGHTA, CDR2 FQGTGA. This CDR3 contains 12 residues. The V and J ends lost 5 bases and 3 bases respectively, with 4 bases between them. Here the CDR3 reads CASSPYTGELFF. As DNA, the CDR3 is TGTGCCAGCAGCCCCTACACCGGGGAGCTGTTTTTT.

In its sample, this clone was seen once. CDR3 nucleotide sequence: TGTGCCAGCAGCGTAGGGCGGGGAGAGGGGGAGCAGTTCTTC. Protein product: CASSVGRGEGEQFF. The V gene is TRBV5-5, the J gene TRBJ2-1; D is perhaps TRBD2 (6 bases). The CDR3 is 14 residues long. V lost 4 bases and J 10 bases, leaving 18 bases between the germline ends. In germline, CDR1 is SGHKS, CDR2 YYEKEE (reference sequence).

As to this clone: Other DNA sequences from this sample encode an identical CDR3 as well. J is TRBJ1-5 and V is TRBV2, with D possibly being TRBD1 (5 bases). The germline V and J ends were trimmed by 6 bases and 4 bases, with 7 bases remaining between them. CDR1 is SNHLY, CDR2 FYNNEI, per germline. This CDR3 has 12 amino acids. The CDR3 DNA reads TGTGCCAGCAGCGGGGGTAATCAGCCCCAGCATTTT. Protein sequence: CASSGGNQPQHF.

V is TRBV5-1 and J is TRBJ2-6; D is possibly TRBD2 (6 bases). The germline V and J ends were trimmed by 3 bases and 4 bases, with 11 bases remaining between them. Germline-derived CDR1 and CDR2 are SGHRS and YFSETQ. This CDR3 region has 15 residues. The CDR3 loop is CASSWGDGGANVLTF. The CDR3 coding sequence is TGCGCCAGCAGCTGGGGGGATGGAGGGGCCAACGTCCTGACTTTC.

The rearrangement uses TRBV11-3 and TRBJ1-1; 7 bases line up with TRBD1. The CDR3 runs to 15 residues. J gave up 4 bases and V 1 base, and 6 bases lay outside the gene matches. Germline CDR1 is SGHNT and CDR2 is YENEEA. The CDR3 nucleotides are TGTGCCAGCAGCTTAGTCACAGGGGTGGCCACTGAAGCTTTCTTT. Its translation: CASSLVTGVATEAFF.

CDR3 sequence (DNA): TGTGCCAGCAGCGTTCCGCATCATGGCTACACCTTC. This sequence encodes CASSVPHHGYTF. V usage is TRBV9 and J usage is TRBJ1-2; no clear D gene. Germline assignment: CDR1 SGDLS and CDR2 YYNGEE. The CDR3 is 12 residues long. Deletions cut 2 bases from V and 6 bases from J, with 8 bases between.

The genes are TRBV7-6 and TRBJ2-3; 7 positions match TRBD2. J gave up 2 bases and V 5 bases, and 10 bases lay outside the gene matches. The CDR3 spans 16 residues. Germline V gene data show CDR1 as SGHVS and CDR2 as FNYEAQ. CDR3 coding DNA: TGTGCCAGCAGCCCACTAGCGCTAGGGAACACAGATACGCAGTATTTT. This codes for CASSPLALGNTDTQYF.

This chain links TRBV2 with TRBJ1-1; TRBD1 is a possible D gene (5 bases). The CDR3 has 14 residues. Germline lookup yields CDR1 SNHLY and CDR2 FYNNEI. The ends were cut back, 6 bases at V and 10 bases at J, with 21 bases in the middle. The CDR3, as DNA: TGTGCCAGCAGACAAGAACAGGCCTCACCCCGAGCTTTCTTT. It specifies CASRQEQASPRAFF.

The V gene is TRBV4-1, the J gene TRBJ2-7; possible D gene TRBD2, 6 bases. Germline-derived CDR1 and CDR2 are MGHRA and YSYEKL. Trimming left V 4 bases short and J 2 bases short, with 12 bases between. The CDR3 length is 14 residues. CDR3 nucleotides: TGCGCCAGCAGCCCCCGGGACTCCGCCTACGAGCAGTACTTC. Its translation: CASSPRDSAYEQYF.

The rearrangement uses TRBV6-4 and TRBJ2-1; 12 bases are a match to TRBD2. Germline V gives CDR1 MRHNA, CDR2 SNTAGT. V shed 5 bases, J shed 5 bases, and the junction held 4 bases outside the gene matches. The CDR3 contains 15 residues. The CDR3 bases are TGTGCCAGCAGTCCCCTAGCGGGGGGGAACAATGAGCAGTTCTTC. Its translation: CASSPLAGGNNEQFF.

The V gene is TRBV28, the J gene TRBJ1-5; the match to TRBD1 covers 7 bases. This CDR3 is 14 amino acids long. The junction had 3 bases not matched to a gene; V was cut back by 2 bases and J by 5 bases. From germline, CDR1 is MDHEN and CDR2 SYDVKM. CDR3 DNA sequence: TGTGCCAGCAGTTTAGAAGGGGGCTATCAGCCCCAGCATTTT. As protein: CASSLEGGYQPQHF.

This CDR3 reads CASSWGQNNSPLHF. The CDR3 DNA sequence: TGTGCCAGCAGTTGGGGACAGAATAATTCACCCCTCCACTTT. The chain recombines TRBV6-6 with TRBJ1-6; TRBD1 aligns across 7 bases. This CDR3 is 14 amino acids long. V shed 4 bases and J 5 bases; nucleotides not matched to a gene: 2. The germline gives CDR1 MNHNY, CDR2 SVGAGI (reference sequence).

The J gene is TRBJ1-4, the V gene TRBV2; D uncertain. The ends were cut back, 7 bases at V and 7 bases at J, with 22 bases in the middle. The CDR3 has 16 amino acids. The V gene's germline CDR1 is SNHLY and CDR2 FYNNEI. The chain's CDR3 is CASTKTGGNHGEKLFF. CDR3 bases: TGTGCCAGCACCAAAACCGGAGGGAACCACGGTGAAAAACTGTTTTTT. The full variable domain, its missing parts supplied by reference TRBV2 and TRBJ1-4, is EPEVTQTPSHQVTQMGQEVILRCVPISNHLYFYWYRQILGQKVEFLVSFYNNEISEKSEIFDDQFSVERPDGSNFTLKIRSTKLEDSAMYFCASTKTGGNHGEKLFFGSGTQLSVL.

The chain has TRBV9 and TRBJ2-2; no firm D call. V was cut by 0 bases and J by 8 bases, with 11 bases left in between. Germline V gene sequence: CDR1 SGDLS, CDR2 YYNGEE. This CDR3 has 14 residues. The CDR3 sequence: CASSVVVTRGELFF. The CDR3 DNA follows: TGTGCCAGCAGCGTAGTGGTGACGAGGGGGGAGCTGTTTTTT.

The chain carries TRBV9 and TRBJ2-7; D is uncertain. V dropped 7 bases and J dropped 3 bases, with 11 bases sitting between them. The CDR3 length is 12 residues. CDR1 SGDLS and CDR2 YYNGEE come from the germline V gene. CDR3 nucleotides: TGTGCCAGCCAGCCCCACCACTACGAGCAGTACTTC. Protein product: CASQPHHYEQYF.

The chain uses TRBV11-2 and TRBJ2-4; D unresolved. Trimming took 6 bases from V and 0 from J, leaving 6 bases between them. This CDR3 spans 13 amino acids. The V gene's germline CDR1 is SGHAT and CDR2 FQNNGV. The CDR3 loop is CASSTLAKNIQYF. CDR3 DNA: TGTGCCAGCAGTACCCTAGCCAAAAACATTCAGTACTTC. Together with reference TRBV11-2 and TRBJ2-4, the CDR3 gives the full variable domain: EAGVAQSPRYKIIEKRQSVAFWCNPISGHATLYWYQQILGQGPKLLIQFQNNGVVDDSQLPKDRFSAERLKGVDSTLKIQPAKLEDSAVYLCASSTLAKNIQYFGAGTRLSVL.

This clone was seen once. The chain has TRBV9 and TRBJ2-1; D ambiguous. Trimming cost V 6 bases and J 2 bases, with 15 bases left between them. The CDR3 length is 15 residues. Germline V CDR1 and CDR2: SGDLS, YYNGEE. The CDR3 DNA reads TGTGCCAGCAACCCAACCCCGACCCCCTACAATGAGCAGTTCTTC. Translation gives CASNPTPTPYNEQFF.

The V and J genes are TRBV7-2 and TRBJ2-1; TRBD2 agrees at 8 bases. This CDR3 region has 15 residues. Per germline, CDR1 SGHTA and CDR2 FQGNSA. V lost 0 bases, J lost 4 bases, and 2 bases stayed unmatched. CDR3 amino acids: CASSLAGGAYNEQFF. The CDR3 DNA follows: TGTGCCAGCAGCTTAGCCGGGGGGGCTTACAATGAGCAGTTCTTC.

The V gene is TRBV3-1 (or the pseudogene TRBV3-2), the J gene TRBJ2-6; possible D gene TRBD2, 7 bases. CDR3 length: 19 amino acids. The V end lost 3 bases, the J end lost 1 base, and 19 bases lay between the germline ends. Germline assignment: CDR1 LGHDT and CDR2 YNNKEL (reference sequence). In nucleotides, the CDR3 is TGTGCCAGCAGCCAGCCCGGGAGGACAGATGATTCTGGGGCCAACGTCCTGACTTTC. Protein product: CASSQPGRTDDSGANVLTF.

The chain uses TRBV7-2 and TRBJ1-4, with a weak D call TRBD1 (5 bases). V shed 4 bases and J shed 6 bases, with 12 bases lying between them. The germline gives CDR1 SGHTA, CDR2 FQGNSA. This CDR3 has 14 residues. The CDR3 reads CASSWGGGHEKLFF. Written as DNA, the CDR3 is TGTGCCAGCAGCTGGGGCGGGGGACATGAAAAACTGTTTTTT.

The chain has TRBV10-3 and TRBJ2-7, with 8 bases aligning to TRBD1. Germline values: CDR1 ENHRY, CDR2 SYGVKD. The CDR3 is 13 amino acids. The ends lost 10 bases at V and 0 bases at J; junction bases unmatched: 5. The CDR3: CATGQESSYEQYF. CDR3 bases: TGTGCCACGGGACAGGAGAGCTCCTACGAGCAGTACTTC.

The chain carries TRBV12-5 and TRBJ1-1, with D maybe TRBD1 (5 bases). Looked up from germline, CDR1 is LGHNT and CDR2 is FRNRAP. The CDR3 totals 14 residues. Trimming removed 1 base at V and 4 bases at J, with 10 bases between. The CDR3 DNA sequence: TGTGCTAGTGGTTTGGGGGGACGAGGCACTGAAGCTTTCTTT. Translated: CASGLGGRGTEAFF.